A selection of T cell receptor beta chains follows, all from one sample in a study of shared clonotypes between healthy human individuals. Sequencing was performed with immunoSEQ multiplex PCR; in TCRdb, only in-frame clones are kept and a portion is missing. The table has 470,000 or so clones, roughly 80% seen once. The sample was PBMCs. The receptor set was obtained from a woman in her forties in good health. Some clones in this sample may be carry-over from other donors' samples. The CDR3 runs from the conserved cysteine through the conserved F or W. D genes are given only for firm matches. Some rows mark clone size as missing; the rest say once, few, many or name a class of expanded clone.

d_call	clone_size	j_call	v_call	cdr3_nt	cdr3_aa
-	many	TRBJ1-1	TRBV4-1	TGCGCCAGCAGCCAAAGATCGGGACTACCAAATTTATTT	CASSQRSGLPNLF
-	-	TRBJ1-1	TRBV11-2	TGTGCCAGCAGCCCCAGCTGGGCGGACACTGAAGCTTTCTTT	CASSPSWADTEAFF
-	-	TRBJ2-4	TRBV9	TGTGCCAGCAGCGTAGGGCGGGGTGGCATTCAGTACTTC	CASSVGRGGIQYF
-	-	TRBJ1-4	TRBV6-1	TGTGCCAGCAGTGAATCGGTTTTTCAAGAAAAACTGTTTTTT	CASSESVFQEKLFF
TRBD2	once	TRBJ2-1	TRBV4-1	TGCGCCAGCAGCCAAGAAGGGGGCGGACTAGCGGGGAGCTCCTACAATGAGCAGTTCTTC	CASSQEGGGLAGSSYNEQFF
-	-	TRBJ2-7	TRBV6-5	TGTGCCAGCAGTTACCTGGCACGAGGTCGCTACGAGCAGTACTTC	CASSYLARGRYEQYF
TRBD1	-	TRBJ1-1	TRBV19	TGTGCCAGTAGTATTGGGGGACAGGGTTTCGCTGAAGCTTTCTTT	CASSIGGQGFAEAFF
-	-	TRBJ2-5	TRBV6-1	TGTGCCAGCACCATGACTAGGACGGGCCAAGAGACCCAGTACTTC	CASTMTRTGQETQYF
-	-	TRBJ1-4	TRBV5-1	TGCGCCAGCAGCCCCGGGGGAAGAAATGAAAAACTGTTTTTT	CASSPGGRNEKLFF
TRBD1	few	TRBJ1-6	TRBV7-2	TGTGCCAGCAGCTTGGGGGACAGATATAATTCACCCCTCCACTTT	CASSLGDRYNSPLHF
TRBD1	-	TRBJ1-5	TRBV15	TGTGCCACCAGCGCACCGGGACAGTGGGTAGAGGGCAATCAGCCCCAGCATTTT	CATSAPGQWVEGNQPQHF
-	-	TRBJ1-2	TRBV30	TGTGCCTGGAGTGTGTCCGACATCTATGGCTACACCTTC	CAWSVSDIYGYTF
TRBD1	-	TRBJ1-1	TRBV7-2	TGTGCCAGCAGCTATGGACAGGGCTACGAAGCTTTCTTT	CASSYGQGYEAFF
-	-	TRBJ2-7	TRBV19	TGTGCCAGTAGGGACAGTAGGAGCTCCTACGAGCAGTACTTC	CASRDSRSSYEQYF
-	-	TRBJ2-2	TRBV23-1	TGCGCCCCTGACCCGTTGGCGACCGGGGAGCTGTTTTTT	CAPDPLATGELFF
-	-	TRBJ1-5	TRBV27	TGTGCCAGCAGTTTAATGGCAGGGCGGAGTGGCAATCAGCCCCAGCATTTT	CASSLMAGRSGNQPQHF
-	-	TRBJ2-3	TRBV15	TGTGCCACCAGCAGAGGACCTCAAGATACGCAGTATTTT	CATSRGPQDTQYF
-	once	TRBJ2-7	TRBV18	TGTGCCAGCTCACCGCCACTTGGAGTTTACGAGCAGTACTTC	CASSPPLGVYEQYF
TRBD1	-	TRBJ2-7	TRBV9	TGTGCCAGCAGCCCTCGGACAGGGACGATGCGGTACGAGCAGTACTTC	CASSPRTGTMRYEQYF
-	-	TRBJ1-5	TRBV5-1	TGCGCCAGCAGCGTACGGGACGGACCCTATAGCAATCAGCCCCAGCATTTT	CASSVRDGPYSNQPQHF
-	few	TRBJ2-7	TRBV7-9	TGTGCCAGCAGCTTACACAGGGAAAGCGAGCAGTACTTC	CASSLHRESEQYF
TRBD2	-	TRBJ2-7	TRBV28	TGTGCCAGCAGTTTCACTAGCGTGGCCGAGCAGTACTTC	CASSFTSVAEQYF
-	-	TRBJ1-2	TRBV15	TGTGCCACCAGCAGACCCCATGGGTTTTCTAACTATGGCTACACCTTC	CATSRPHGFSNYGYTF
-	once	TRBJ2-1	TRBV6-1	TGTGCCAGCAGTGAATGGAAGACTAAGCAGTTCTTC	CASSEWKTKQFF
-	-	TRBJ1-1	TRBV27	TGTGCCAGCAGTTTATCTGGGTCGGTTAGGTCTGAAGCTTTCTTT	CASSLSGSVRSEAFF
-	-	TRBJ1-5	TRBV19	TGTGCCAGTAGTATATCTCCGGTAAATCAGCCCCAGCATTTT	CASSISPVNQPQHF
-	-	TRBJ2-3	TRBV18	TGTGCCAGCTCACCGGCCGGCACAGATACGCAGTATTTT	CASSPAGTDTQYF
-	-	TRBJ1-2	TRBV5-5	TGTGCCAGCAGCCAAAGGCCCGAGGGCGGCGACTTCTATGGCTACACCTTC	CASSQRPEGGDFYGYTF
TRBD1	-	TRBJ2-1	TRBV5-1	TGCGCCAGCAGCGCCACCGGGACAGGCGTCAATGAGCAGTTCTTC	CASSATGTGVNEQFF
-	many	TRBJ1-5	TRBV2	TGTGCCAGCAGGTACAAGGAAGGGTTTGATCAGCCCCAGCATTTT	CASRYKEGFDQPQHF
-	-	TRBJ2-1	TRBV6-1	TGTGCCAGCAGGAGAACAGGGGAGGCGGGCAATGAGCAGTTCTTC	CASRRTGEAGNEQFF
-	once	TRBJ2-5	TRBV5-1	TGCGCCAGCAGGGGGGCATCGACTACTCAAGAGACCCAGTACTTC	CASRGASTTQETQYF
-	-	TRBJ2-1	TRBV30	TGTGCCTGGAAAGGGGGTCGGAGGTCCTACAATGAGCAGTTCTTC	CAWKGGRRSYNEQFF
-	-	TRBJ2-1	TRBV4-3	TGCGCCAGCAGCCAAGATACGAGCGGGCTAGTCTACAATGAGCAGTTCTTC	CASSQDTSGLVYNEQFF
-	-	TRBJ2-1	TRBV9	TGTGCCAGCAGCGTAGTCGGGATATCGGATGAGCAGTTCTTC	CASSVVGISDEQFF
TRBD1	-	TRBJ2-7	TRBV5-1	TGCGCCAGCAGCCAGCTCGGGACAGCACCCTACGAGCAGTACTTC	CASSQLGTAPYEQYF
TRBD1	-	TRBJ2-1	TRBV6-5	TGTGCCAGCAGTTACGGGACAGGGCGTTACAATGAGCAGTTCTTC	CASSYGTGRYNEQFF
TRBD2	-	TRBJ2-3	TRBV5-1	TGCGCCAGCAGCGACAGGACTAGCGGGAGGGCAGATACGCAGTATTTT	CASSDRTSGRADTQYF
-	few	TRBJ2-3	TRBV18	TGTGCCAGCTCGATTAACCAAGCCCGGGACACGACCACAGATACGCAGTATTTT	CASSINQARDTTTDTQYF
TRBD1	once	TRBJ2-7	TRBV30	TGTGCCTGGAATAGGGACAGGTCCTACGAGCAGTACTTC	CAWNRDRSYEQYF
-	few	TRBJ1-5	TRBV2	TGTGCCAGCAGTCAAAATGGTCAGCCCCAGCATTTT	CASSQNGQPQHF
-	-	TRBJ1-1	TRBV19	TGTGCCAGTACCCATCCGACAGCGTACACTGAAGCTTTCTTT	CASTHPTAYTEAFF